This T cell receptor beta chain was documented in a study of tumor-infiltrating lymphocytes in primary liver carcinoma. Study-level findings and limits: Reduced overlap was seen in tumor-adjacent and tumor-blood pairs versus tumor region pairs.

Germline CDR1 and CDR2: SGHDT and YYEEEE. The CDR3 loop spans 17 amino acids. V was pared by 7 bases and J by 6 bases, with 19 bases of the junction left unmatched. The authors made TCR beta cDNA from approximately 500 ng total RNA with a constant-region primer. Library construction for TCR beta comprised three nested multiplex PCR rounds performed with slightly modified ARM-PCR. With TRBV1-TRBV30 forward primers and a C-beta reverse primer, the first two PCR rounds were run for roughly 10 cycles each. A single record per CDR3 protein comes from TCRdb applying MiXCR to the multiplex PCR reads. This sample has 44,000 or so distinct CDR3 sequences, with 65% to 80% found just once. The tissue used was unsorted bulk material of about 19-33 mg. RNA and DNA were co-extracted from it with the AllPrep DNA/RNA mini kit. Whichever tumor sample was examined, it had over 80% viable tumor cells. With respect to this clonotype: Its matching antigen is unknown.

The V call is TRBV5-6, the J call TRBJ2-7; 10 nucleotides agree with TRBD2. The TCR comes from a man in his forties with primary liver carcinoma and hepatitis B virus infection. Source material: liver tumor tissue from sampling region 5. Noted subset: tumor region T5, tumor centre. The CDR3 loop reads CASGHSWSGRALSEQYF. The CDR3 DNA reads TGTGCCAGCGGACATTCCTGGAGCGGGAGGGCCCTTAGCGAGCAGTACTTC.